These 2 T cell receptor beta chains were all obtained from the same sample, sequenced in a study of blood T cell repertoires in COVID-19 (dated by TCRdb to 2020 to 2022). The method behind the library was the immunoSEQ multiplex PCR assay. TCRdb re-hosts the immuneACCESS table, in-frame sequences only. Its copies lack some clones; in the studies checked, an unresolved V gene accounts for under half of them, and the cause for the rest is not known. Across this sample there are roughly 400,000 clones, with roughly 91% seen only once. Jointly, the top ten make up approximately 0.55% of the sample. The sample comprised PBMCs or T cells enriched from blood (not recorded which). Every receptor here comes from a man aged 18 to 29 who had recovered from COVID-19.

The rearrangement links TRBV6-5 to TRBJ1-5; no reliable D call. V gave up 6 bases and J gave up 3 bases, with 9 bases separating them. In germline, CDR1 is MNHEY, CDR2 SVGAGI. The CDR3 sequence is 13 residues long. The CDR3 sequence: CASRQNHNQPQHF. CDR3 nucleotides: TGTGCCAGCAGACAGAACCACAATCAGCCCCAGCATTTT.

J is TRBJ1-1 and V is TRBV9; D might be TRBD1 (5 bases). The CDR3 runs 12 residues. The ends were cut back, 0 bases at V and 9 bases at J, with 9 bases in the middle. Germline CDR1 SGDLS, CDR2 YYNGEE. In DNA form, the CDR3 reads TGTGCCAGCAGCGTAGAGGCAGGGCAAGCTTTCTTT. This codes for CASSVEAGQAFF.